This entry lists 10 T cell receptor beta chains sequenced from one sample in a study of HIV-infected patients and healthy controls. No cell fractionation was done, so the repertoire covers all unsorted peripheral blood T cells. Alpha and beta constant-region primers primed reverse transcription of approximately 460 ng RNA. Each of the alpha and beta chains got its own library through chain-specific third strand synthesis with indices. A single record per CDR3 protein comes from TCRdb applying MiXCR to the 5' RACE reads. Of 15,000 to 20,000 distinct CDR3 sequences listed, around 9.3% were seen once; the top ten hold around 2.5%. The sample comprised blood. The receptors were sampled from an adult in good health.

This clonotype was recorded many times. The V gene is TRBV6-2 or TRBV6-3, the J gene TRBJ2-3; TRBD2 agrees at 11 bases. Trimming took 4 bases from V and 4 from J; bases not matched to a gene: 4. The CDR3 consists of 15 residues. Per the germline V gene, CDR1 is MNHEY and CDR2 is SVGEGT. In DNA form, the CDR3 reads TGTGCCAGCAGTTCGGGACTAGCGGTCGCAGATACGCAGTATTTT. Protein: CASSSGLAVADTQYF.

The table lists this clonotype with many counts. The J gene is TRBJ1-1, the V gene TRBV2; 7 bases are shared with TRBD1. CDR3 size: 16 residues. Unmatched junction bases numbered 12, after V lost 6 bases and J lost 2 bases. CDR1 and CDR2 (germline): SNHLY, FYNNEI. The CDR3 nucleotides read TGTGCCAGCAGGCAGCCTTGGGGACAGCTAAACACTGAAGCTTTCTTT. Encoded protein: CASRQPWGQLNTEAFF.

In its sample, this clonotype was seen many times. The chain recombines TRBV5-5 with TRBJ2-1; D might be TRBD2 (6 bases). Trimming took 5 bases from V and 10 from J, leaving 13 bases between them. Germline values: CDR1 SGHKS, CDR2 YYEKEE (reference sequence). The CDR3 consists of 12 residues. CDR3 region: CASRQLAGEQFF. As DNA, the CDR3 is TGTGCCAGCAGGCAACTAGCAGGAGAGCAGTTCTTC.

By sample fraction, this clonotype is medium-sized. The CDR3 loop is CASSPAGRETQYF. CDR3 coding DNA: TGTGCCAGCAGCCCAGCGGGAAGGGAGACCCAGTACTTC. V and J are TRBV7-6 and TRBJ2-5; 7 bases are shared with TRBD2. The V gene's germline CDR1 is SGHVS and CDR2 FNYEAQ. V shed 5 bases, J shed 5 bases, and the junction held 5 bases outside the gene matches. The CDR3 loop spans 13 amino acids.

Many counts were recorded for this clonotype. This chain connects TRBV7-9 to TRBJ1-1; D may be TRBD1 (6 bases). V was trimmed by 3 bases and J by 11 bases, leaving 13 bases between them. Germline values: CDR1 SEHNR, CDR2 FQNEAQ (reference sequence). The CDR3 length is 12 residues. In nucleotides, the CDR3 is TGTGCCAGCAGCTTTGAGGGGGTTCTTGCTTTCTTT. This sequence encodes CASSFEGVLAFF.

This clonotype was counted ten times or more. The chain has TRBV28 and TRBJ2-7, with unresolved D. Germline CDR1 reads MDHEN; CDR2 reads SYDVKM. This CDR3 is 13 amino acids long. The V gene lost 7 bases and the J gene lost 3 bases, with 13 bases spanning the gap. The CDR3 protein is CASTSLTHYEQYF. The CDR3 bases are TGTGCCAGCACTTCCCTGACTCACTACGAGCAGTACTTC.

V usage is TRBV9 and J usage is TRBJ2-5, with D unresolved. This CDR3 has 11 amino acids. Trimming cost V 3 bases and J 1 base, with 1 base left between them. The germline gives CDR1 SGDLS, CDR2 YYNGEE. CDR3 in amino acids: CASSAQETQYF. In DNA, the CDR3 is TGTGCCAGCAGCGCCCAAGAGACCCAGTACTTC.

This clonotype was observed many times. The chain recombines TRBV6-6 with TRBJ2-1; no firm D call. CDR3 size: 13 residues. Germline lookup yields CDR1 MNHNY and CDR2 SVGAGI (reference sequence). The V end lost 10 bases, the J end lost 3 bases, and 13 bases lay between the germline ends. CDR3 region: CATAWRNYNEQFF. CDR3 coding DNA: TGTGCCACCGCGTGGCGTAACTACAATGAGCAGTTCTTC.

In its sample, this clonotype was seen a few times. V and J are TRBV7-2 and TRBJ2-2; 7 nucleotides match TRBD2. The germline CDR1 and CDR2 sequences are SGHTA and FQGNSA. This CDR3 comprises 16 residues. The V and J ends lost 6 bases and 1 base, in that order; junction bases with no gene match: 8. The CDR3 here is CASRFQSGGNTGELFF. The CDR3 nucleotides read TGTGCCAGCAGGTTCCAGTCGGGGGGGAACACCGGGGAGCTGTTTTTT.

This clonotype was seen at least ten times. The chain carries TRBV2 and TRBJ1-5; 8 nucleotides agree with TRBD1. The CDR3 is 18 amino acids. The germline CDR1 and CDR2 sequences are SNHLY and FYNNEI. Trimming took 7 bases from V and 0 from J; bases not matched to a gene: 14. Here the CDR3 DNA reads TGTGCCAGCACCGACCGGACAGGGAGTTTTTATAGCAATCAGCCCCAGCATTTT. This sequence encodes CASTDRTGSFYSNQPQHF. The whole variable domain, remainder taken from reference TRBV2 and TRBJ1-5, is EPEVTQTPSHQVTQMGQEVILRCVPISNHLYFYWYRQILGQKVEFLVSFYNNEISEKSEIFDDQFSVERPDGSNFTLKIRSTKLEDSAMYFCASTDRTGSFYSNQPQHFGDGTRLSIL.